The next 11 T cell receptor beta chains were all read from a single sample in a study of T cells in women clearing cervical HPV infection. Some clones are missing from TCRdb's copy, which holds only in-frame ones; the method was immunoSEQ multiplex PCR. The sample table sets out some 41,000 clones. Sequencing was performed on blood buffy coat. These receptors originate from a woman aged 18-70 years with a cervical HPV16 infection that either progressed to CIN3+ or cleared (not recorded which).

With regard to this clone: Sequencing ends 3 residues short of the CDR3 end; the germline J gene provides the rest. This rearrangement joins TRBV29-1 to TRBJ2-5; 8 positions agree with TRBD1. Per the germline V gene, CDR1 is SQVTM and CDR2 is ANQGSEA. This CDR3 region has 15 residues. The V gene end was trimmed by 3 bases and the J gene end by 5 bases; junction bases not matched to a gene: 11. CDR3 amino acids: CSVDGTGRWRETQYF. The part of the CDR3 DNA that was read is TGCAGCGTTGACGGGACAGGTCGCTGGCGGGAGACC.

As for this clone: The read comes to an end 3 residues before the CDR3 does, leaving the germline J gene to fill in the end. The chain combines TRBV7-9 with TRBJ1-1; D perhaps matches TRBD1 (6 bases). V was shortened by 5 bases and J by 1 base, with 14 bases between the two germline ends. The CDR3 spans 15 residues. CDR1 is SEHNR and CDR2 is FQNEAQ in the germline V gene (reference sequence). The sequenced CDR3 bases are TGTGCCAGCAGCCGGTGGGGACAAGAGAACACTGAA. It encodes CASSRWGQENTE. In full, the CDR3 is CASSRWGQENTEAFF.

Regarding this clone: The read ends 3 residues before the CDR3 terminus; that terminus is restored from the germline J gene. This chain uses TRBV2 with TRBJ2-7; TRBD2 matches 7 bases. This CDR3 spans 15 amino acids. Germline-derived CDR1 and CDR2 are SNHLY and FYNNEI. J was trimmed by 2 bases and V by 0 bases; bases with no gene match: 4. CDR3 amino acids: CASSEAPSGTYEQYF. The part of the CDR3 DNA that was read is TGTGCCAGCAGTGAAGCACCTAGCGGAACCTACGAG.

On this clone: The CDR3 goes on 3 residues after the read ends, and that part is filled in from the germline J gene. The J gene is TRBJ2-1, the V gene TRBV19; 10 positions agree with TRBD2. The V gene end was trimmed by 0 bases and the J gene end by 1 base; junction bases not matched to a gene: 15. The CDR3 runs to 21 residues. The germline gives CDR1 LNHDA, CDR2 SQIVND (reference sequence). The CDR3 DNA, read in part, is TGTGCCAGTAGTATAGATGCGCTAGCGGGGGAAACCCGTATTTCCTACAATGAG. Protein product: CASSIDALAGETRISYNE. The entire CDR3 is CASSIDALAGETRISYNEQFF.

Remarks on this clone: The CDR3 goes on 3 residues after the read ends, and that part is filled in from the germline J gene. J is TRBJ2-5 and V is TRBV20-1; TRBD2 aligns across 9 bases. The germline V gene encodes CDR1 DFQATT and CDR2 SNEGSKA (reference sequence). J gave up 7 bases and V 3 bases, and 12 bases lay outside the gene matches. The CDR3 has 15 residues. CDR3 protein: CSASPASGASGTQYF. The covered CDR3 bases are TGCAGTGCTAGTCCCGCTAGCGGGGCCTCAGGGACC.

In regard to this clone: Coverage ceases 3 residues before the CDR3 finishes, and the germline J gene fills in the end. The V and J genes are TRBV12-3 or TRBV12-4 and TRBJ1-1, with 7 bases lining up with TRBD1. The CDR3 covers 14 residues. J was trimmed by 0 bases and V by 6 bases; bases with no gene match: 4. The CDR3 sequence: CASRPTGVNTEAFF. The CDR3 DNA, read in part, is TGTGCCAGCAGACCCACAGGGGTGAACACTGAA.

Comments on this clone: The read stops 3 residues short of the end of the CDR3; the missing end is completed from the germline J gene. V and J are TRBV2 and TRBJ2-1, with TRBD2 matching over 8 bases. The trim removed 8 bases at V and 4 bases at J, leaving 10 bases unmatched. Per the germline V gene, CDR1 is SNHLY and CDR2 is FYNNEI. There are 15 residues in the CDR3. The sequenced CDR3 bases are TGTGCCAGCGGGCCCACAGCGGGGGCATACAATGAG. It translates to CASGPTAGAYNE. From start to end, the CDR3 is CASGPTAGAYNEQFF. The whole variable domain, remainder taken from reference TRBV2 and TRBJ2-1, is EPEVTQTPSHQVTQMGQEVILRCVPISNHLYFYWYRQILGQKVEFLVSFYNNEISEKSEIFDDQFSVERPDGSNFTLKIRSTKLEDSAMYFCASGPTAGAYNEQFFGPGTRLTVL.

Details on this clone: Read data end 3 residues before the CDR3 end; the end is taken from the germline J gene. The chain uses TRBV2 and TRBJ2-5; TRBD2 matches 8 bases. This CDR3 is 14 amino acids long. CDR1 SNHLY and CDR2 FYNNEI come from the germline V gene. V gave up 4 bases and J gave up 5 bases; unmatched junction bases: 6. CDR3 DNA (partial): TGTGCCAGCAGTGGCCGGGGGGGCGGGGAGACC. Encoded protein: CASSGRGGGET. From start to end, the CDR3 is CASSGRGGGETQYF.

Remarks on this clone: The read stops 3 residues short of the end of the CDR3; the missing end is completed from the germline J gene. The chain employs TRBV6-4 and TRBJ2-1; 10 nucleotides line up with TRBD2. The CDR3 contains 14 residues. Germline V CDR1 and CDR2: MRHNA, SNTAGT. The ends lost 0 bases at V and 7 bases at J; junction bases unmatched: 0. The part of the CDR3 DNA that was read is TGTGCCAGCAGTGACTCTAGCGGGGGGAATGAG. Its translation: CASSDSSGGNE. The complete CDR3 sequence is CASSDSSGGNEQFF.

A note on this clone: Read sequence stops 3 residues before the CDR3 end, and the germline J gene provides the missing end. The rearrangement links TRBV29-1 to TRBJ1-2; no definite D call. Trimming removed 4 bases from V and 0 bases from J, with 6 bases in between. The CDR3 has 12 residues. The V gene's germline CDR1 is SQVTM and CDR2 ANQGSEA. This chain's CDR3 is CSVGGANYGYTF. CDR3 DNA (partial): TGCAGCGTTGGCGGGGCTAACTATGGC.

Concerning this clone: The read ends 3 residues early relative to the CDR3; the germline J gene fills the gap. V and J are TRBV20-1 and TRBJ1-5; TRBD1 aligns across 7 bases. This CDR3 has 13 amino acids. The junction had 3 bases not matched to a gene; V was cut back by 0 bases and J by 7 bases. Germline CDR1 DFQATT, CDR2 SNEGSKA (reference sequence). The part of the CDR3 DNA that was read is TGCAGTGCTAGAGAACAGGGGAACCAGCCC. Protein sequence: CSAREQGNQP. The full CDR3 reads CSAREQGNQPQHF.